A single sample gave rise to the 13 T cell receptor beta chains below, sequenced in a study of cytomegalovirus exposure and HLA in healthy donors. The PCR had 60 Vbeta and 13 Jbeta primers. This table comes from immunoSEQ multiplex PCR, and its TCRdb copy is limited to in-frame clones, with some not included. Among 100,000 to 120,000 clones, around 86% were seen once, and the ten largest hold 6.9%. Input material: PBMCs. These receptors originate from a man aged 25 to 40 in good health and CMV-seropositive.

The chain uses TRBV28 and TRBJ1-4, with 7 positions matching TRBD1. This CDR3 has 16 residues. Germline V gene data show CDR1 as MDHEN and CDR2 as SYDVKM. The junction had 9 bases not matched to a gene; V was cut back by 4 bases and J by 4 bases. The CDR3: CASSSAPDRDNEKLFF. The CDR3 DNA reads TGTGCCAGCAGTTCCGCCCCCGACAGGGATAATGAAAAACTGTTTTTT. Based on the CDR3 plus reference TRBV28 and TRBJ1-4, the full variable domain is DVKVTQSSRYLVKRTGEKVFLECVQDMDHENMFWYRQDPGLGLRLIYFSYDVKMKEKGDIPEGYSVSREKKERFSLILESASTNQTSMYLCASSSAPDRDNEKLFFGSGTQLSVL.

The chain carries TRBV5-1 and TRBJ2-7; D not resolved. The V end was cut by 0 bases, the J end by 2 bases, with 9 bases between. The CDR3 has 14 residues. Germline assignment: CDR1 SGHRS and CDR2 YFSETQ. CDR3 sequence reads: CASSLAAEAYEQYF. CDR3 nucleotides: TGCGCCAGCAGCTTGGCGGCGGAAGCCTACGAGCAGTACTTC.

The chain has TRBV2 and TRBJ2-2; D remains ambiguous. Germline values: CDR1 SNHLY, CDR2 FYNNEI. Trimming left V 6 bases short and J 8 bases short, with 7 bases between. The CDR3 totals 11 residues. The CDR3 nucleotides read TGTGCCAGCAGCTACGAGGGGGAGCTGTTTTTT. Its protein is CASSYEGELFF.

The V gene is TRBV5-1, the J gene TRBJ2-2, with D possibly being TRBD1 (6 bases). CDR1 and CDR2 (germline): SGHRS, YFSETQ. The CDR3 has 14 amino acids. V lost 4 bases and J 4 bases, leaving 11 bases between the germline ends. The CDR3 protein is CASSPDSSTGELFF. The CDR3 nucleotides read TGCGCCAGCAGCCCGGACAGTTCCACCGGGGAGCTGTTTTTT.

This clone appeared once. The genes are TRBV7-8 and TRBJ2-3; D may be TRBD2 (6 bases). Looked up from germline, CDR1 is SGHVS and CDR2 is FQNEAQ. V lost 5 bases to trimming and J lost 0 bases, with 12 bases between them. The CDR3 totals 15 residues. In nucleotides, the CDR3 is TGTGCCAGCAGCCCCCACGGGGGAAGCACAGATACGCAGTATTTT. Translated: CASSPHGGSTDTQYF.

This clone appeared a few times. For the CDR3, the DNA is TGTGCCAGCAGTGAGACTAGCGGGGGGGAGAAAGAGCAGTTCTTC. Translation gives CASSETSGGEKEQFF. The V call is TRBV6-4, the J call TRBJ2-1, with 14 bases matching TRBD2. The CDR3 is made up of 15 amino acids. V lost 3 bases to trimming and J lost 10 bases; unmatched junction nucleotides: 5. Per germline, CDR1 MRHNA and CDR2 SNTAGT.

The DNA for the CDR3 is TGTGCCAGTAGTTGGACAGGGGTTAACGAGCAGTACTTC. It yields the protein CASSWTGVNEQYF. This chain links TRBV19 with TRBJ2-7, with TRBD1 matching over 9 bases. The CDR3 sequence is 13 residues long. Germline V gene sequence: CDR1 LNHDA, CDR2 SQIVND (reference sequence). The trim removed 5 bases at V and 5 bases at J, leaving 4 bases unmatched.

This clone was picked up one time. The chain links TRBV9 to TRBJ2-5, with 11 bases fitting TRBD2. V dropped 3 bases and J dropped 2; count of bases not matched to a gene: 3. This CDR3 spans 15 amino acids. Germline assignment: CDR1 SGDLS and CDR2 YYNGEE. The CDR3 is CASSARLAGQETQYF. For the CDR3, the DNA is TGTGCCAGCAGCGCTAGACTAGCGGGGCAAGAGACCCAGTACTTC.

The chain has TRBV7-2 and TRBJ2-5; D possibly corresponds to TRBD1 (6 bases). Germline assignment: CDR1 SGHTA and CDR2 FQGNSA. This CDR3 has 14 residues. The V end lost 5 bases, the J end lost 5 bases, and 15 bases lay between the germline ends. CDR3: CASSQKTGRETQYF. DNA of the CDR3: TGTGCCAGCAGCCAGAAGACAGGCCGGGAGACCCAGTACTTC.

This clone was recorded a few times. The CDR3 loop is CASSWSGNTEAFF. The CDR3, as DNA: TGTGCCAGCAGCTGGTCAGGGAACACTGAAGCTTTCTTT. The J gene is TRBJ1-1, the V gene TRBV5-6; D remains ambiguous. With 3 bases removed from V and 1 base from J, the gap between germline ends came to 7 bases. Germline V CDR1 and CDR2: SGHDT, YYEEEE. The CDR3 runs 13 residues.

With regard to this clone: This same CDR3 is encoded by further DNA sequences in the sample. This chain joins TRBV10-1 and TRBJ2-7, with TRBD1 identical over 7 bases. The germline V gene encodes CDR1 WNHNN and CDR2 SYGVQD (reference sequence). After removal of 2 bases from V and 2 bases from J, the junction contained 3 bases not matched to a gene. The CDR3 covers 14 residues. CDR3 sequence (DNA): TGCGCCAGCAGTGAGGGGCAGGGGGCCTACGAGCAGTACTTC. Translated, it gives CASSEGQGAYEQYF.

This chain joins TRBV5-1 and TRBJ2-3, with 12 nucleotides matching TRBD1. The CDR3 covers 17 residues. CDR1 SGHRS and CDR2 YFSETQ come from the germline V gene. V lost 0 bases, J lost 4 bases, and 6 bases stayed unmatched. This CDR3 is CASSLGAGTGGADTQYF. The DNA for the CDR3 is TGCGCCAGCAGCTTGGGGGCCGGGACAGGGGGCGCAGATACGCAGTATTTT.

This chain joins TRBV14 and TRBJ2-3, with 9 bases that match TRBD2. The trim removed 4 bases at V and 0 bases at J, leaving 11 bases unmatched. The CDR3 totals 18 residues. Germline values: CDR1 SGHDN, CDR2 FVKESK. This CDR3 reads CASSPPWRGGISTDTQYF. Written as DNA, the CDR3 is TGTGCCAGCAGCCCCCCTTGGCGGGGGGGTATTAGCACAGATACGCAGTATTTT.